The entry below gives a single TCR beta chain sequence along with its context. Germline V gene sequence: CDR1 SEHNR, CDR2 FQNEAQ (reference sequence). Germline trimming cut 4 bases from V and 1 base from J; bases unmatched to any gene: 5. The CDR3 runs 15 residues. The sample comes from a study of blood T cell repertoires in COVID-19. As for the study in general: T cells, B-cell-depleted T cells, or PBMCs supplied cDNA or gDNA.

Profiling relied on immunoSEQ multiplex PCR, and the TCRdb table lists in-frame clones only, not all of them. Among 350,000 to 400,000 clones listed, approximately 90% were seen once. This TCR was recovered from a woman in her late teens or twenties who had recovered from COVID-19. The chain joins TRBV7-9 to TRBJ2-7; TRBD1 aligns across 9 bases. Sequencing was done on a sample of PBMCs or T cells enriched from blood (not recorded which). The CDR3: CASSSPDRGSYEQYF. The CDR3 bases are TGTGCCAGCAGCTCCCCGGACAGGGGTTCCTACGAGCAGTACTTC.